These 8 T cell receptor beta chains were all obtained from the same sample, sequenced in a study of blood T cell repertoires in COVID-19. Using immunoSEQ multiplex PCR, the repertoire was profiled, and TCRdb retains in-frame clones only, with some absent. The sample consists of hundreds of thousands of clones, approximately 90% of them appearing once. The specimen was PBMCs or T cells enriched from blood (not recorded which). These receptors all stem from a woman aged 18-30 years who had recovered from COVID-19.

V gene TRBV3-1 (or the pseudogene TRBV3-2) combines with J gene TRBJ2-3, with 11 nucleotides matching TRBD2. Unmatched junction bases numbered 11, after V lost 9 bases and J lost 0 bases. The CDR3 has 17 amino acids. CDR1 is LGHDT and CDR2 is YNNKEL in the germline V gene (reference sequence). The CDR3 coding sequence is TGTGCCAGTAGGTCGGGACTAGCGGAATTAAGCACAGATACGCAGTATTTT. Protein product: CASRSGLAELSTDTQYF.

The gene calls are TRBV29-1 and TRBJ2-6; 7 bases fit TRBD1. There are 16 residues in the CDR3. Germline assignment: CDR1 SQVTM and CDR2 ANQGSEA. The junction had 9 bases not matched to a gene; V was cut back by 7 bases and J by 0 bases. The CDR3 DNA reads TGCAGCGCCCTGGGACAGAAGCACTCTGGGGCCAACGTCCTGACTTTC. Protein: CSALGQKHSGANVLTF.

This chain connects TRBV2 to TRBJ2-6; 8 bases agree with TRBD1. In germline, CDR1 is SNHLY, CDR2 FYNNEI. The CDR3 spans 15 residues. J lost 12 bases, V lost 6 bases, and 13 bases had no gene match. CDR3 residues: CASRLGQGARVVLTF. CDR3 nucleotide sequence: TGTGCCAGCAGGCTAGGGCAGGGGGCCCGGGTCGTCCTGACTTTC.

The J gene is TRBJ2-7, the V gene TRBV3-1 (or the pseudogene TRBV3-2); D not resolved. Trimming took off 4 bases at V and 7 bases at J, with 8 bases between the two ends. Germline values: CDR1 LGHDT, CDR2 YNNKEL (reference sequence). The CDR3 spans 11 residues. The CDR3 here is CASSRESEQYF. In DNA form, the CDR3 reads TGTGCCAGCAGCCGCGAATCGGAGCAGTACTTC.

The chain recombines TRBV5-4 with TRBJ1-2; 7 bases are a match to TRBD1. Unmatched junction bases numbered 10, after V lost 4 bases and J lost 4 bases. CDR1 and CDR2 from the germline V gene are SGHNT and YYREEE (reference sequence). The length of the CDR3 is 15 residues. CDR3 sequence (DNA): TGTGCCAGCAGCGTACAGGGGATCCATACCTATGGCTACACCTTC. Translating it yields CASSVQGIHTYGYTF.

The chain employs TRBV23-1 and TRBJ1-1; maybe TRBD1 (5 bases). TRBV23-1 is an ORF; its function is uncertain. There are 14 residues in the CDR3. Trimming pared 5 bases from V and 0 bases from J, leaving 10 bases between. The CDR3 reads CASSALTVNTEAFF. Here the CDR3 DNA reads TGCGCCAGCAGTGCCCTGACAGTGAACACTGAAGCTTTCTTT.

The chain employs TRBV7-8 and TRBJ2-5; TRBD1 is a possible D gene (6 bases). V was trimmed by 5 bases and J by 1 base, leaving 23 bases between them. Per germline, CDR1 SGHVS and CDR2 FQNEAQ. This CDR3 spans 18 amino acids. This CDR3 is CASSMKQGRGGPQETQYF. The CDR3, as DNA: TGTGCCAGCAGCATGAAACAGGGTCGCGGTGGTCCCCAAGAGACCCAGTACTTC.

The V call is TRBV4-1, the J call TRBJ1-2; 8 positions agree with TRBD1. With V trimmed by 1 base and J by 5 bases, 12 bases remained unmatched. The CDR3 extends over 17 amino acids. Germline V gene lookup returns CDR1 MGHRA and CDR2 YSYEKL. The CDR3 DNA reads TGCGCCAGCAGCCAAGGTTACTCAGGGGGCCGTGGGTATGGCTACACCTTC. Encoded protein: CASSQGYSGGRGYGYTF.